A selection of T cell receptor beta chains follows, all from one sample in a study of blood T cell repertoires in COVID-19. The protocol was immunoSEQ multiplex PCR, while the TCRdb copy is restricted to in-frame clones and leaves out a portion. The profile shows 65,000 to 70,000 clones, around 88% of them singletons. The specimen sequenced was peripheral blood. The receptors shown here come from a woman over 75 with acute or convalescent COVID-19. CDR3s include the opening cysteine and the closing phenylalanine or tryptophan. A D gene is named only where the DNA matches it firmly. For some rows the clone size is stated as once, few or many, or as a class when expanded; others skip it.

>NA|TRBV21-1|TRBJ2-7|few
TGTGCCAGCAGCAAGATTGAGCGCTGTTCCTACGAGCAGTACTTC
CASSKIERCSYEQYF
>NA|TRBV19|TRBJ2-3|NA
TGTGCCAGTAGTATCCGGGACTCAAATAGGGAGGGCACAGATACGCAGTATTTT
CASSIRDSNREGTDTQYF
>NA|TRBV7-2|TRBJ1-4|NA
TGTGCCAGCAGCTTAGGGGGGGGCGGGAAACTGTTTTTT
CASSLGGGGKLFF
>TRBD2|TRBV9|TRBJ2-1|NA
TGTGCCAGCAGCGTAGCTGGGACTATCCTTGACGATGAGCAGTTCTTC
CASSVAGTILDDEQFF
>NA|TRBV7-9|TRBJ1-1|once
TGTGCCAGCAGCGCTGACAGTCTGGGCACTGAAGCTTTCTTT
CASSADSLGTEAFF
>TRBD2|TRBV6-6|TRBJ2-3|NA
TGTGCCAGCAGTATGGGATTGCGGGAGGGGACAGATACGCAGTATTTT
CASSMGLREGTDTQYF
>TRBD1|TRBV19|TRBJ1-6|NA
TGTGCCAGTCGGGACACAGGGGTCGATAATTCACCCCTCCACTTT
CASRDTGVDNSPLHF
>NA|TRBV18|TRBJ1-2|NA
TGTGCCAGCTCACCCGGGGACATTAACTATGGCTACACCTTC
CASSPGDINYGYTF
>NA|TRBV2|TRBJ2-7|NA
TGTGCCAGCAGTTCCCTCCGGGAACAATCGAAGTACTTC
CASSSLREQSKYF
>TRBD1|TRBV4-1|TRBJ1-2|NA
TGCGCCAGCAGCCAAAGGACAGGGACCACCCCTAACTATGGCTACACCTTC
CASSQRTGTTPNYGYTF
>NA|TRBV7-2|TRBJ1-2|NA
TGTGCCAGCAGCCCCCGTCAGGGGTTCTATGGCTACACCTTC
CASSPRQGFYGYTF
>TRBD2|TRBV5-4|TRBJ2-5|NA
TGTGCCAGCAGCCCCGGGACTAGCGGGGGGTGGTACCAAGAGACCCAGTACTTC
CASSPGTSGGWYQETQYF
>TRBD1|TRBV6-6|TRBJ1-2|NA
TGTGCCAGCAGCCTAGGACAGGGGATCCTATACTTC
CASSLGQGILYF
>NA|TRBV4-3|TRBJ2-2|once
TGCGCCAGCAGCCAAGCAGTCGGGGTGTCCACCGGGGAGCTGTTTTTT
CASSQAVGVSTGELFF
>NA|TRBV4-2|TRBJ1-6|NA
TGTGCCAGCAGCCAGATCCGGGATGAATATAATTCACCCCTCCACTTT
CASSQIRDEYNSPLHF
>TRBD1|TRBV28|TRBJ2-7|NA
TGTGCCAGCAGTTTAGGGGGACAGGGAGTGTACGAGCAGTACTTC
CASSLGGQGVYEQYF
>NA|TRBV28|TRBJ2-5|NA
TGTGCCAGCAGTTTACCGCAGGTACAAGAGACCCAGTACTTC
CASSLPQVQETQYF
>TRBD2|TRBV9|TRBJ2-1|NA
TGTGCCAGCAGCGCCGGGGTAGCGGGAGAGGGCAATGAGCAGTTCTTC
CASSAGVAGEGNEQFF
>NA|TRBV28|TRBJ2-1|NA
TGTGCCAGCAGGAAAGGGAGACTAAATGAGCAGTTCTTC
CASRKGRLNEQFF
>NA|TRBV5-1|TRBJ2-7|NA
TGCGCCAGCAGCATCGCAGGGGGGCGGAGAACCTACGAGCAGTACTTC
CASSIAGGRRTYEQYF
>NA|TRBV15|TRBJ2-5|NA
TGTGCCACCAGCAGAGCTAAGGGGCTTGGACAAGAGACCCAGTACTTC
CATSRAKGLGQETQYF
>NA|TRBV28|TRBJ1-3|NA
TGTGCCAGCAGGGGCCCTGGAAACACCATATATTTT
CASRGPGNTIYF
>NA|TRBV24-1|TRBJ2-1|NA
TGTGCCACCAGTGATTTGGGGGCTAGCTCCTACAATGAGCAGTTCTTC
CATSDLGASSYNEQFF
>TRBD1|TRBV28|TRBJ2-5|NA
TGTGCCAGCAGTTCCCCCGAGGGGGCAAAGACCCAGTACTTC
CASSSPEGAKTQYF
>NA|TRBV5-1|TRBJ2-1|few
TGCGCCAGCAGCTTAATTAGCGGCAATGAGCAGTTCTTC
CASSLISGNEQFF
>NA|TRBV11-2|TRBJ2-1|NA
TGTGCCAGCAGCGGGAGTTTCAATGAGCAGTTCTTC
CASSGSFNEQFF
>TRBD2|TRBV27|TRBJ2-1|NA
TGTGCCAGCAGTTGGAGTAGCGGGACCCGCTCCTACAATGAGCAGTTCTTC
CASSWSSGTRSYNEQFF
>TRBD1|TRBV6-5|TRBJ1-3|NA
TGTGCCAGCAGTAACAGGGGAGGAAACACCATATATTTT
CASSNRGGNTIYF
>NA|TRBV3-1/TRBV3-2|TRBJ1-6|NA
TGTGCCAGCAGCGGGCGCGGCTTGGGGGCGAATTCACCCCTCCACTTT
CASSGRGLGANSPLHF
>NA|TRBV4-1|TRBJ1-4|NA
TGCGCCAGCAGCCTAAGACAGGCAACTGAAAAACTGTTTTTT
CASSLRQATEKLFF
>NA|TRBV7-2|TRBJ2-7|NA
TGTGCCAGCAGCTTAGGAGGTGTTGACGAGCAGTACTTC
CASSLGGVDEQYF
>TRBD1|TRBV11-2|TRBJ2-1|NA
TGTGCCAGCAGCGCTGACAGGGGCGGGGAGCAGTTCTTC
CASSADRGGEQFF
>TRBD1|TRBV5-6|TRBJ2-7|NA
TGTGCCAGCAGTCTACAGGGGCTTCGGACGCACGAGCAGTACTTC
CASSLQGLRTHEQYF
>TRBD2|TRBV6-5|TRBJ2-5|NA
TGTGCCAGCAGACCACCGGGACTAGGGGAGACCCAGTACTTC
CASRPPGLGETQYF
>NA|TRBV5-1|TRBJ2-7|NA
TGCGCCAGCAGCTTAACTCTAGGGGGGGGCTACGAGCAGTACTTC
CASSLTLGGGYEQYF
>NA|TRBV19|TRBJ1-6|NA
TGTGCCAGTAGTGGGCCAGCCGTGGGTTCACCCCTCCACTTT
CASSGPAVGSPLHF
>NA|TRBV24-1|TRBJ2-7|NA
TGTGCCACCAGTGAGTCCGGGAGCTCCTACGAGCAGTACTTC
CATSESGSSYEQYF